This T cell receptor beta chain emerged from a study of shared T cell receptors in the human thymus. Profiling relied on immunoSEQ multiplex PCR, and the TCRdb table lists in-frame clones only, not all of them. The sample records 600,000 or so clones, about 89% being singletons. CDR1 is MDHEN, CDR2 SYDVKM, per germline. The V end lost 7 bases, the J end lost 5 bases, and 23 bases lay between the germline ends. The CDR3 has 16 amino acids. A further study also used this sample, focusing on human thymus T cells.

The J gene is TRBJ2-5, the V gene TRBV28, with D tentatively TRBD1 (6 bases). The material sequenced was thymocytes. The receptor was isolated from a boy in the first two years of life with a congenital heart defect. This CDR3 is CASTPTRQGNEETQYF. As DNA, the CDR3 is TGTGCCAGCACCCCCACGCGGCAGGGGAATGAGGAGACCCAGTACTTC.